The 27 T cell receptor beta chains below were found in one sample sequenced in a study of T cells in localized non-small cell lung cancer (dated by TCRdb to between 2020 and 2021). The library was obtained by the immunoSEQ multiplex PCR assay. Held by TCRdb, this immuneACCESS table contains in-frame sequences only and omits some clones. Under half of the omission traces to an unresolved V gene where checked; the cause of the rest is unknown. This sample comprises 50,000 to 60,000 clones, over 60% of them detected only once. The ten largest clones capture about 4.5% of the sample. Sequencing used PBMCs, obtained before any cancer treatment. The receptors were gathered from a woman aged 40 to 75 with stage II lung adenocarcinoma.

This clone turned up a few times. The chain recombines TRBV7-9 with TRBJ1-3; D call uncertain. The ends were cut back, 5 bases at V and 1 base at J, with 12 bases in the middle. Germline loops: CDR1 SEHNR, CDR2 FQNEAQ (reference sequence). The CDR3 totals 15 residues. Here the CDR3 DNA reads TGTGCCAGCAGCCCGGTATTGGGATCTGGAAACACCATATATTTT. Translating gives CASSPVLGSGNTIYF.

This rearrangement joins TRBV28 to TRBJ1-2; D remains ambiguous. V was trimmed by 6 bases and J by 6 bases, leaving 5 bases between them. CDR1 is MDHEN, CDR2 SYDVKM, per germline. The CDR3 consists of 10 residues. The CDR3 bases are TGTGCCAGCAGCTCGGATGGCTACACCTTC. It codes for CASSSDGYTF.

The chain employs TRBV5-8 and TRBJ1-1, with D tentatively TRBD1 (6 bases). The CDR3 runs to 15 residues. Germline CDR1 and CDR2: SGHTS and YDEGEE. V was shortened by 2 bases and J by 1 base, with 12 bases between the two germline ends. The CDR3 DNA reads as TGTGCCAGCAGCTTAGTGACAGGTTCGAACACTGAAGCTTTCTTT. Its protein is CASSLVTGSNTEAFF.

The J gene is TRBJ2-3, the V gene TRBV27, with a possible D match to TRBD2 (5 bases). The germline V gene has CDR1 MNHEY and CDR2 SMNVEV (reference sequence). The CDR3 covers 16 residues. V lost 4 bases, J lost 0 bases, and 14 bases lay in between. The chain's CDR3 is CASSWSGRTSTDTQYF. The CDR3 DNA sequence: TGTGCCAGCAGTTGGTCGGGGAGAACTAGCACAGATACGCAGTATTTT.

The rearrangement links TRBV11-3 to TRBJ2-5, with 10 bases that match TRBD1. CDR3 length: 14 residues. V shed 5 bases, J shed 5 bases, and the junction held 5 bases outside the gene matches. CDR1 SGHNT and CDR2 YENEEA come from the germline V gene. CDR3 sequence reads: CASSRQGARETQYF. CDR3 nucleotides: TGTGCCAGCAGCCGACAGGGGGCAAGGGAGACCCAGTACTTC.

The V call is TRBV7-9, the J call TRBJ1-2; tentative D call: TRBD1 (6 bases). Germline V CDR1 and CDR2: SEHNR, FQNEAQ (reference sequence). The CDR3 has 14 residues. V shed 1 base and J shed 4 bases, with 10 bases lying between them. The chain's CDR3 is CASSLGGGLYGYTF. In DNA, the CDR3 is TGTGCCAGCAGCTTAGGCGGGGGCCTCTATGGCTACACCTTC.

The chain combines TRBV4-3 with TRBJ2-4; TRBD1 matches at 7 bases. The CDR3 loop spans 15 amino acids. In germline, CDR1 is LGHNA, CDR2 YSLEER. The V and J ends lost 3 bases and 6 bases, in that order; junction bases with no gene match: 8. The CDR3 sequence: CASSQSLTGTNIQYF. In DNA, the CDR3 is TGCGCCAGCAGCCAGTCATTGACAGGGACAAACATTCAGTACTTC.

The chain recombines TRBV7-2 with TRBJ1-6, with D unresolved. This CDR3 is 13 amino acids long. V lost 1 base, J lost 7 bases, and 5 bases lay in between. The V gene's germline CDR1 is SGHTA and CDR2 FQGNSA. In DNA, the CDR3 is TGTGCCAGCAGCTTAGGGGCCAATTCACCCCTCCACTTT. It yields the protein CASSLGANSPLHF. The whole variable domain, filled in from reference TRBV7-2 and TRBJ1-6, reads GAGVSQSPSNKVTEKGKDVELRCDPISGHTALYWYRQSLGQGLEFLIYFQGNSAPDKSGLPSDRFSAERTGGSVSTLTIQRTQQEDSAVYLCASSLGANSPLHFGNGTRLTVT.

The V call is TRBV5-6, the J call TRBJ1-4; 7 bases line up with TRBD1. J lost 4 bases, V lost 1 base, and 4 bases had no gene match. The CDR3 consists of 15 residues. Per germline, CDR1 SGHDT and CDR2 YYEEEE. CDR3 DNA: TGTGCCAGCAGCTTGTACAGGGGTGGTAATGAAAAACTGTTTTTT. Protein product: CASSLYRGGNEKLFF.

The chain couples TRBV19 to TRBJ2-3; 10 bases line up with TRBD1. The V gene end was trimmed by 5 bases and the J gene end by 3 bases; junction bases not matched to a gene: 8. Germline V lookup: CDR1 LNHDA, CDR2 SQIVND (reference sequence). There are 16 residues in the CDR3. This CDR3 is CASSPRTGGMTDTQYF. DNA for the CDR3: TGTGCCAGTAGTCCCCGGACAGGGGGGATGACAGATACGCAGTATTTT.

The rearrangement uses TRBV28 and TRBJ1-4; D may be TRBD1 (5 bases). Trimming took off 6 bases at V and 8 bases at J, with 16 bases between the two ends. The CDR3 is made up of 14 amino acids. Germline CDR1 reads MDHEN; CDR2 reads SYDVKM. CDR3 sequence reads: CASSPGQVGEKLFF. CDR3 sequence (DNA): TGTGCCAGCAGCCCAGGGCAGGTCGGAGAAAAACTGTTTTTT.

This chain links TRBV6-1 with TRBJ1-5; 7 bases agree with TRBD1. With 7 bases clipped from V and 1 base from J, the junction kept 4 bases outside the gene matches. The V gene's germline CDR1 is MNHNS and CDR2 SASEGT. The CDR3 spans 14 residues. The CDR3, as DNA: TGTGCCAGCACCTTGACAGGGAGCAATCAGCCCCAGCATTTT. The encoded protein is CASTLTGSNQPQHF.

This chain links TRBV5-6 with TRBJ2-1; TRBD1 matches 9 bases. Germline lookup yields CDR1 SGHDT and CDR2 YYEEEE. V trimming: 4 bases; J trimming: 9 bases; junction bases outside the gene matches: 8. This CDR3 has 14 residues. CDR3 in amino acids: CASSPGQGSSEQFF. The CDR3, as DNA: TGTGCCAGCAGCCCGGGACAGGGAAGTAGTGAGCAGTTCTTC.

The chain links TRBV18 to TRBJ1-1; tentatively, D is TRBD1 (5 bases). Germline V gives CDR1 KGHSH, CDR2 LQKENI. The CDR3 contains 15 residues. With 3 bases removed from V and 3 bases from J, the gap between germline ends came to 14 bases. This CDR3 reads CASSPFQGRDTEAFF. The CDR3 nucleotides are TGTGCCAGCTCACCCTTTCAGGGTCGGGACACTGAAGCTTTCTTT.

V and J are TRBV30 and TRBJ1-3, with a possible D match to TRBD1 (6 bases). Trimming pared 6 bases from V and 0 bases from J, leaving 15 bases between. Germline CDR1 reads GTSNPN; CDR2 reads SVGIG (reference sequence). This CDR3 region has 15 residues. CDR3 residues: CACLYRQASGNTIYF. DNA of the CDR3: TGTGCCTGTCTCTATCGACAGGCCTCTGGAAACACCATATATTTT.

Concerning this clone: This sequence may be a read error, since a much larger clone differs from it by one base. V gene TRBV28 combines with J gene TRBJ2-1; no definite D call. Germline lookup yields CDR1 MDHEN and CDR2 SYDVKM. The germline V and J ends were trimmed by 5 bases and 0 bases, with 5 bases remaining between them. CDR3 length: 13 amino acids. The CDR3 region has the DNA TGTGCCAGCAGTGGAAGCTCCTACAATGAGCAGTTCTTC. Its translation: CASSGSSYNEQFF.

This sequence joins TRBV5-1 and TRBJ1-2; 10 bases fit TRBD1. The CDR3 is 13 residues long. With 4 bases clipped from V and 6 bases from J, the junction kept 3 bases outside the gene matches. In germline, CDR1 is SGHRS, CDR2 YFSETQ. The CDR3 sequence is CASSTTGGNGYTF. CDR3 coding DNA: TGCGCCAGCAGCACGACAGGGGGCAATGGCTACACCTTC.

The CDR3 region has the DNA TGCGCCAGCAGCTTGGAACCGGGCTCTGGAAACACCATATATTTT. Protein product: CASSLEPGSGNTIYF. The gene calls are TRBV5-1 and TRBJ1-3; unclear D gene. CDR1 is SGHRS, CDR2 YFSETQ, per germline. V lost 0 bases to trimming and J lost 0 bases, with 7 bases between them. The CDR3 sequence is 15 residues long.

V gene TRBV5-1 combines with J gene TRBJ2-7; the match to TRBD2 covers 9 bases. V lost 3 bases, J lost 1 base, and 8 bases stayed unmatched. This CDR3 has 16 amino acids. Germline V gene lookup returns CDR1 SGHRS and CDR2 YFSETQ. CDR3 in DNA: TGCGCCAGCAGCTCCCCGAGAGCGGGGGGTTCCTACGAGCAGTACTTC. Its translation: CASSSPRAGGSYEQYF. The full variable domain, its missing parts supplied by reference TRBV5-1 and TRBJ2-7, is KAGVTQTPRYLIKTRGQQVTLSCSPISGHRSVSWYQQTPGQGLQFLFEYFSETQRNKGNFPGRFSGRQFSNSRSEMNVSTLELGDSALYLCASSSPRAGGSYEQYFGPGTRLTVT.

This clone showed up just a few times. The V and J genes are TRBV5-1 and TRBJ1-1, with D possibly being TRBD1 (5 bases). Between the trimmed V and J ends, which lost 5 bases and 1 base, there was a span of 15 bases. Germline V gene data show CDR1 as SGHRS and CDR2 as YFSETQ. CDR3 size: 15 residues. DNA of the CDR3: TGCGCCAGCAGGGTTGGAGGCACAGGGAACACTGAAGCTTTCTTT. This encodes CASRVGGTGNTEAFF.

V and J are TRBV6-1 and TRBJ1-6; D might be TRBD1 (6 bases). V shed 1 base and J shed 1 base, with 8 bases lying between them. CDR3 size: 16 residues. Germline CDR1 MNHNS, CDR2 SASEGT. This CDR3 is CASSEGGASYNSPLHF. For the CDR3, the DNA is TGTGCCAGCAGTGAAGGGGGGGCATCCTATAATTCACCCCTCCACTTT.

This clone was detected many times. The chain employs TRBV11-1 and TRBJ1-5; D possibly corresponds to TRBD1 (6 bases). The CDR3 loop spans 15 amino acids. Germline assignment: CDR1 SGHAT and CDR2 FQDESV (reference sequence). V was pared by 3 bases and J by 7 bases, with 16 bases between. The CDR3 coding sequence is TGTGCCAGCAGCTTTGGATCGGGGGCCGGCCAGCCCCAGCATTTT. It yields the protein CASSFGSGAGQPQHF.

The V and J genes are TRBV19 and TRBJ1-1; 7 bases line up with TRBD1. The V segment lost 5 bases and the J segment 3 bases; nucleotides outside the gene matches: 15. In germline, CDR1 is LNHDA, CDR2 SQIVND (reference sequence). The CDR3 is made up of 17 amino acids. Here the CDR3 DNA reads TGTGCCAGTAGTCCCCTACAGGGGCGTAGGATGGACACTGAAGCTTTCTTT. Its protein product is CASSPLQGRRMDTEAFF.

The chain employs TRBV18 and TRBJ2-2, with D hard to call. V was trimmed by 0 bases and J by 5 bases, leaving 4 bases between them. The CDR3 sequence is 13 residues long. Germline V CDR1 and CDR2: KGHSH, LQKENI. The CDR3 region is CASSPPRTGELFF. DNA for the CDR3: TGTGCCAGCTCACCACCCAGAACCGGGGAGCTGTTTTTT.

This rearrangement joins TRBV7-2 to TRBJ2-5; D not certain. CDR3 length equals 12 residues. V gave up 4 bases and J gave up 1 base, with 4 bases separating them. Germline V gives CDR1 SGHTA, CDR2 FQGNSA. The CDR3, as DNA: TGTGCCAGCAGCTGGGGCCAAGAGACCCAGTACTTC. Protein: CASSWGQETQYF.

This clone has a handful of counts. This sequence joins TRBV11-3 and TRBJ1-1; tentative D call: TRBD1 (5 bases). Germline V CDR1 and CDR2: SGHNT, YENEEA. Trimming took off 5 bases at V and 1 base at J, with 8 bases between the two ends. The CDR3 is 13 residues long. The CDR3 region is CASSRQSNTEAFF. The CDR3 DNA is TGTGCCAGCAGCAGACAGTCGAACACTGAAGCTTTCTTT.

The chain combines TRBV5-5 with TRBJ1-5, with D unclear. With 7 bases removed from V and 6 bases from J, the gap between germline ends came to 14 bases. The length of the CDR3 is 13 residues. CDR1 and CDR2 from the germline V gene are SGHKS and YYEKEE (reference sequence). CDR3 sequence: CASQTQPSQPQHF. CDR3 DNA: TGTGCCAGCCAAACCCAGCCCAGTCAGCCCCAGCATTTT.